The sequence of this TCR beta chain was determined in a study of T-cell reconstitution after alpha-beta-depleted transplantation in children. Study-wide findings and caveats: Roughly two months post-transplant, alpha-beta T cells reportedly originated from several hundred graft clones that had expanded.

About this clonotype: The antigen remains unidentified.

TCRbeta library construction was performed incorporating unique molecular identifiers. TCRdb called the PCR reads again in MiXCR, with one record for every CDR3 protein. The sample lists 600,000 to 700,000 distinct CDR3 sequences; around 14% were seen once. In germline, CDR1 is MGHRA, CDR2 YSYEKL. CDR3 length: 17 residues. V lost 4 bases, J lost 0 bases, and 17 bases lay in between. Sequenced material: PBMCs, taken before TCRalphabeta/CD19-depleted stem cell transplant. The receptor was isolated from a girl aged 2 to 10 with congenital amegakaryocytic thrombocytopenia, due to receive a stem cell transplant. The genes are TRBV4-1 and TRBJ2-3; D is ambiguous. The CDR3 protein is CASSPPRISRSTDTQYF. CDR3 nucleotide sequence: TGCGCCAGCAGCCCCCCACGAATATCACGAAGCACAGATACGCAGTATTTT.